These 24 T cell receptor beta chains originate from one sample sequenced in a study of T cell responses to AZD1222 COVID-19 vaccine (dated by TCRdb to the early 2020s). The library relied on the immunoSEQ multiplex PCR assay. TCRdb holds this immuneACCESS table with in-frame rearrangements only. Some clones are missing; in checked studies, unresolved V genes explain under half, and the rest has no known cause. Across this sample there are nearly 35,000 clones, with 75% to 90% seen only once. The ten largest account for 5.5% to 7.5% of the sample. In light of the paper, this sample's time point label describes: baseline before first vaccination. Here the sequenced sample was peripheral blood, taken on day 0 of AZD1222 vaccination. These receptors were taken from an adult in good health.

V and J are TRBV27 and TRBJ1-2; maybe TRBD1 (5 bases). Trimming shortened V by 1 base and J by 0 bases, and 12 bases separated the two germline ends. CDR3 length equals 16 residues. CDR1 MNHEY and CDR2 SMNVEV come from the germline V gene (reference sequence). Here the CDR3 DNA reads TGTGCCAGCAGTTTATATGAGGCAGGGACTAACTATGGCTACACCTTC. It codes for CASSLYEAGTNYGYTF.

The V gene is TRBV29-1, the J gene TRBJ2-5; the D call may be TRBD1 or TRBD2 (6 bases each). This CDR3 is 14 amino acids long. V lost 3 bases, J lost 4 bases, and 15 bases lay in between. Germline V gene lookup returns CDR1 SQVTM and CDR2 ANQGSEA. The CDR3 DNA reads as TGCAGCGTTGACGGGACTCAGGGGCGAGAGACCCAGTACTTC. Translating it yields CSVDGTQGRETQYF. Filled out from reference TRBV29-1 and TRBJ2-5, the complete variable domain reads SAVISQKPSRDICQRGTSLTIQCQVDSQVTMMFWYRQQPGQSLTLIATANQGSEATYESGFVIDKFPISRPNLTFSTLTVSNMSPEDSSIYLCSVDGTQGRETQYFGPGTRLLVL.

This chain connects TRBV28 to TRBJ1-5; D is perhaps TRBD1 (6 bases). Germline V lookup: CDR1 MDHEN, CDR2 SYDVKM. This CDR3 contains 14 residues. The V end was cut by 2 bases, the J end by 5 bases, with 10 bases between. The CDR3 loop reads CASSLGQGYQPQHF. CDR3 in DNA: TGTGCCAGCAGTTTAGGGCAGGGGTATCAGCCCCAGCATTTT. Combining the CDR3 with reference TRBV28 and TRBJ1-5 gives the whole variable domain DVKVTQSSRYLVKRTGEKVFLECVQDMDHENMFWYRQDPGLGLRLIYFSYDVKMKEKGDIPEGYSVSREKKERFSLILESASTNQTSMYLCASSLGQGYQPQHFGDGTRLSIL.

This chain joins TRBV6-2 or TRBV6-3 and TRBJ2-7; D is unresolved. The CDR3 consists of 12 residues. With 5 bases removed from V and 7 bases from J, the gap between germline ends came to 12 bases. Germline V CDR1 and CDR2: MNHEY, SVGEGT. CDR3 nucleotide sequence: TGTGCCAGCAGTCTCGACCCCGGGGAGCAGTACTTC. Translation: CASSLDPGEQYF.

In its sample, this clone was seen once. At one of its ends the junction is not consistent with the germline gene, which may arise from a read error. This chain links TRBV5-6 with TRBJ2-3; D is ambiguous. The CDR3 is made up of 8 amino acids. Per germline, CDR1 SGHDT and CDR2 YYEEEE. The CDR3 DNA reads TGTGCCAGCAGCCCCTTTGATTTT. Amino acid sequence: CASSPFDF. The entire variable domain, with the rest obtained from reference TRBV5-6 and TRBJ2-3, is as follows: DAGVTQSPTHLIKTRGQQVTLRCSPKSGHDTVSWYQQALGQGPQFIFQYYEEEERQRGNFPDRFSGHQFPNYSSELNVNALLLGDSALYLCASSPFDFGPGTRLTVL.

This rearrangement joins TRBV28 to TRBJ1-2; 7 bases are shared with TRBD1. V shed 4 bases, J shed 2 bases, and the junction held 1 base outside the gene matches. This CDR3 region has 13 residues. CDR1 is MDHEN, CDR2 SYDVKM, per germline. CDR3 loop: CASSSGGNYGYTF. The DNA for the CDR3 is TGTGCCAGCAGTTCAGGGGGGAACTATGGCTACACCTTC.

The genes are TRBV11-2 and TRBJ1-4; no definite D call. The germline V and J ends were trimmed by 5 bases and 4 bases, with 8 bases remaining between them. This CDR3 is built from 13 residues. CDR1 and CDR2 (germline): SGHAT, FQNNGV. The CDR3 DNA reads as TGTGCCAGCAGCCTAGTGGGTAATGAAAAACTGTTTTTT. This sequence encodes CASSLVGNEKLFF.

V usage is TRBV19 and J usage is TRBJ1-1; the D gene is possibly TRBD1 (6 bases). V was pared by 3 bases and J by 6 bases, with 14 bases between. Germline CDR1 and CDR2: LNHDA and SQIVND (reference sequence). The CDR3 covers 14 residues. The CDR3: CASSILGARAEAFF. The CDR3 DNA reads as TGTGCCAGTAGTATTCTGGGGGCAAGGGCTGAAGCTTTCTTT. Drawing the rest from reference TRBV19 and TRBJ1-1, the complete variable domain is DGGITQSPKYLFRKEGQNVTLSCEQNLNHDAMYWYRQDPGQGLRLIYYSQIVNDFQKGDIAEGYSVSREKKESFPLTVTSAQKNPTAFYLCASSILGARAEAFFGQGTRLTVV.

This clone was recorded only once. The chain uses TRBV19 and TRBJ1-6; 10 bases line up with TRBD1. The CDR3 consists of 13 residues. Germline V gene sequence: CDR1 LNHDA, CDR2 SQIVND (reference sequence). J gave up 12 bases and V 6 bases, and 5 bases lay outside the gene matches. The CDR3 DNA reads as TGTGCCAGTAGCCCGGGACAGGGGCAACCCCTCCACTTT. This encodes CASSPGQGQPLHF.

The genes are TRBV6-2 or TRBV6-3 and TRBJ1-5; D remains ambiguous. Germline values: CDR1 MNHEY, CDR2 SVGEGT. CDR3 length: 16 amino acids. The V and J ends lost 0 bases and 9 bases respectively, with 18 bases between them. The CDR3 coding sequence is TGTGCCAGCAGTTACTCGGTTAGTAATGGTGTTCGGCCCCAGCATTTT. This sequence encodes CASSYSVSNGVRPQHF.

V usage is TRBV2 and J usage is TRBJ2-7, with D maybe TRBD2 (5 bases). V was clipped by 6 bases and J by 3 bases, with 12 bases between them. This CDR3 is built from 13 residues. The germline V gene has CDR1 SNHLY and CDR2 FYNNEI. This chain's CDR3 is CASRSTRFYEQYF. CDR3 sequence (DNA): TGTGCCAGCAGGTCCACTAGATTCTACGAGCAGTACTTC.

This clone was seen a handful of times. The chain has TRBV5-1 and TRBJ2-1; 7 positions agree with TRBD2. V shed 2 bases and J 4 bases; nucleotides not matched to a gene: 3. The CDR3 loop spans 14 amino acids. In germline, CDR1 is SGHRS, CDR2 YFSETQ. CDR3: CASSFGLGYNEQFF. Written as DNA, the CDR3 is TGCGCCAGCAGCTTCGGACTAGGATACAATGAGCAGTTCTTC.

A word on this clone: No conserved phenylalanine or tryptophan is present at the end of the CDR3, so a read error is the likely explanation. This rearrangement joins TRBV7-9 to TRBJ2-2; 9 positions match TRBD1. The CDR3 is made up of 17 amino acids. Germline-derived CDR1 and CDR2 are SEHNR and FQNEAQ (reference sequence). J gave up 5 bases and V 5 bases, and 12 bases lay outside the gene matches. CDR3 sequence: CASSRDRVRRGTGELFS. CDR3 nucleotides: TGTGCCAGCAGCCGGGACAGGGTACGGCGGGGGACCGGGGAGCTGTTTTCT.

This clone was counted only a few times. This chain connects TRBV28 to TRBJ1-1; maybe TRBD1 (5 bases). V was cut by 4 bases and J by 0 bases, with 15 bases left in between. This CDR3 spans 16 amino acids. CDR1 MDHEN and CDR2 SYDVKM come from the germline V gene. The CDR3 nucleotides read TGTGCCAGCAGTTCCCGAAAAGGACAAATGAACACTGAAGCTTTCTTT. It yields the protein CASSSRKGQMNTEAFF.

This clone is a singleton in its sample. V is TRBV28 and J is TRBJ2-1; 7 nucleotides match TRBD1. Germline trimming cut 6 bases from V and 0 bases from J; bases unmatched to any gene: 2. The CDR3 loop spans 14 amino acids. CDR1 is MDHEN and CDR2 is SYDVKM in the germline V gene. CDR3 in amino acids: CASRGQTSYNEQFF. DNA for the CDR3: TGTGCCAGCAGGGGACAGACCTCCTACAATGAGCAGTTCTTC.

The chain recombines TRBV25-1 with TRBJ2-1; TRBD1 matches at 11 bases. The CDR3 loop spans 15 amino acids. From germline, CDR1 is MGHDK and CDR2 SYGVNS. V lost 6 bases and J lost 2; bases outside the gene matches: 3. Here the CDR3 DNA reads TGTGCCAGCAGCCCGGGACAGGGGGCCTACAATGAGCAGTTCTTC. Translation gives CASSPGQGAYNEQFF.

The chain is built from TRBV7-2 and TRBJ2-5; 7 bases match TRBD2. V gave up 5 bases and J gave up 4 bases; unmatched junction bases: 1. Germline V gene data show CDR1 as SGHTA and CDR2 as FQGNSA. The CDR3 consists of 12 residues. CDR3: CASSGGVETQYF. CDR3 DNA: TGTGCCAGCAGCGGGGGGGTAGAGACCCAGTACTTC. The variable domain in full, completed from reference TRBV7-2 and TRBJ2-5, reads GAGVSQSPSNKVTEKGKDVELRCDPISGHTALYWYRQSLGQGLEFLIYFQGNSAPDKSGLPSDRFSAERTGGSVSTLTIQRTQQEDSAVYLCASSGGVETQYFGPGTRLLVL.

The chain has TRBV6-4 and TRBJ2-3; 9 bases are a match to TRBD1. CDR1 is MRHNA, CDR2 SNTAGT, per germline. The CDR3 runs 15 residues. The ends lost 3 bases at V and 3 bases at J; junction bases unmatched: 4. CDR3 nucleotides: TGTGCCAGCAGTGAAACAGGGGGCGCAACAGATACGCAGTATTTT. It yields the protein CASSETGGATDTQYF.

This chain joins TRBV10-3 and TRBJ2-2; D ambiguous. CDR1 ENHRY and CDR2 SYGVKD come from the germline V gene. The CDR3 extends over 13 amino acids. Deletions cut 0 bases from V and 7 bases from J, with 6 bases between. CDR3 nucleotides: TGTGCCATCAGTGAGTCGAAAGTCGGGGAGCTGTTTTTT. Its protein product is CAISESKVGELFF.

The chain recombines TRBV27 with TRBJ2-7; D is undetermined. Germline V gene sequence: CDR1 MNHEY, CDR2 SMNVEV (reference sequence). The CDR3 length is 13 residues. Deletions cut 5 bases from V and 4 bases from J, with 12 bases between. The CDR3 reads CASSTGRVYEQYF. As DNA, the CDR3 is TGTGCCAGCAGTACTGGACGGGTTTACGAGCAGTACTTC.

The rearrangement uses TRBV7-3 and TRBJ2-1, with 12 bases lining up with TRBD2. CDR3 length: 14 amino acids. V was pared by 5 bases and J by 7 bases, with 3 bases of the junction left unmatched. Germline CDR1 SGHTA, CDR2 FQGTGA. The CDR3 sequence is CASSPTSGGNEQFF. The DNA for the CDR3 is TGTGCCAGCAGCCCCACTAGCGGGGGGAATGAGCAGTTCTTC.

This clone was seen only once. V is TRBV7-9 and J is TRBJ1-2; D ambiguous. Germline V gene sequence: CDR1 SEHNR, CDR2 FQNEAQ (reference sequence). The ends were cut back, 1 base at V and 8 bases at J, with 14 bases in the middle. The CDR3 loop spans 14 amino acids. In DNA form, the CDR3 reads TGTGCCAGCAGCTTAGGGGATGGGCGTAGAGGCTACACCTTC. It yields the protein CASSLGDGRRGYTF. Full variable domain (outside the CDR3, taken from reference TRBV7-9 and TRBJ1-2): DTGVSQNPRHKITKRGQNVTFRCDPISEHNRLYWYRQTLGQGPEFLTYFQNEAQLEKSRLLSDRFSAERPKGSFSTLEIQRTEQGDSAMYLCASSLGDGRRGYTFGSGTRLTVV.

This clone was recorded once. The CDR3 sequence: CSASIRREQYF. The CDR3 DNA follows: TGCAGTGCGTCGATTCGTCGCGAGCAGTACTTC. V and J are TRBV20-1 and TRBJ2-7; the D is unclear. The germline CDR1 and CDR2 sequences are DFQATT and SNEGSKA (reference sequence). CDR3 length equals 11 residues. Trimming cost V 6 bases and J 6 bases, with 12 bases left between them.

The CDR3 loop reads CASSEGREYTDTQYF. The DNA of the CDR3 is TGTGCCAGCAGTGAAGGTCGGGAGTATACAGATACGCAGTATTTT. V gene TRBV6-1 combines with J gene TRBJ2-3; a weak D match, TRBD2 (6 bases). This CDR3 spans 15 amino acids. Trimming pared 1 base from V and 3 bases from J, leaving 11 bases between. Germline CDR1 MNHNS, CDR2 SASEGT.